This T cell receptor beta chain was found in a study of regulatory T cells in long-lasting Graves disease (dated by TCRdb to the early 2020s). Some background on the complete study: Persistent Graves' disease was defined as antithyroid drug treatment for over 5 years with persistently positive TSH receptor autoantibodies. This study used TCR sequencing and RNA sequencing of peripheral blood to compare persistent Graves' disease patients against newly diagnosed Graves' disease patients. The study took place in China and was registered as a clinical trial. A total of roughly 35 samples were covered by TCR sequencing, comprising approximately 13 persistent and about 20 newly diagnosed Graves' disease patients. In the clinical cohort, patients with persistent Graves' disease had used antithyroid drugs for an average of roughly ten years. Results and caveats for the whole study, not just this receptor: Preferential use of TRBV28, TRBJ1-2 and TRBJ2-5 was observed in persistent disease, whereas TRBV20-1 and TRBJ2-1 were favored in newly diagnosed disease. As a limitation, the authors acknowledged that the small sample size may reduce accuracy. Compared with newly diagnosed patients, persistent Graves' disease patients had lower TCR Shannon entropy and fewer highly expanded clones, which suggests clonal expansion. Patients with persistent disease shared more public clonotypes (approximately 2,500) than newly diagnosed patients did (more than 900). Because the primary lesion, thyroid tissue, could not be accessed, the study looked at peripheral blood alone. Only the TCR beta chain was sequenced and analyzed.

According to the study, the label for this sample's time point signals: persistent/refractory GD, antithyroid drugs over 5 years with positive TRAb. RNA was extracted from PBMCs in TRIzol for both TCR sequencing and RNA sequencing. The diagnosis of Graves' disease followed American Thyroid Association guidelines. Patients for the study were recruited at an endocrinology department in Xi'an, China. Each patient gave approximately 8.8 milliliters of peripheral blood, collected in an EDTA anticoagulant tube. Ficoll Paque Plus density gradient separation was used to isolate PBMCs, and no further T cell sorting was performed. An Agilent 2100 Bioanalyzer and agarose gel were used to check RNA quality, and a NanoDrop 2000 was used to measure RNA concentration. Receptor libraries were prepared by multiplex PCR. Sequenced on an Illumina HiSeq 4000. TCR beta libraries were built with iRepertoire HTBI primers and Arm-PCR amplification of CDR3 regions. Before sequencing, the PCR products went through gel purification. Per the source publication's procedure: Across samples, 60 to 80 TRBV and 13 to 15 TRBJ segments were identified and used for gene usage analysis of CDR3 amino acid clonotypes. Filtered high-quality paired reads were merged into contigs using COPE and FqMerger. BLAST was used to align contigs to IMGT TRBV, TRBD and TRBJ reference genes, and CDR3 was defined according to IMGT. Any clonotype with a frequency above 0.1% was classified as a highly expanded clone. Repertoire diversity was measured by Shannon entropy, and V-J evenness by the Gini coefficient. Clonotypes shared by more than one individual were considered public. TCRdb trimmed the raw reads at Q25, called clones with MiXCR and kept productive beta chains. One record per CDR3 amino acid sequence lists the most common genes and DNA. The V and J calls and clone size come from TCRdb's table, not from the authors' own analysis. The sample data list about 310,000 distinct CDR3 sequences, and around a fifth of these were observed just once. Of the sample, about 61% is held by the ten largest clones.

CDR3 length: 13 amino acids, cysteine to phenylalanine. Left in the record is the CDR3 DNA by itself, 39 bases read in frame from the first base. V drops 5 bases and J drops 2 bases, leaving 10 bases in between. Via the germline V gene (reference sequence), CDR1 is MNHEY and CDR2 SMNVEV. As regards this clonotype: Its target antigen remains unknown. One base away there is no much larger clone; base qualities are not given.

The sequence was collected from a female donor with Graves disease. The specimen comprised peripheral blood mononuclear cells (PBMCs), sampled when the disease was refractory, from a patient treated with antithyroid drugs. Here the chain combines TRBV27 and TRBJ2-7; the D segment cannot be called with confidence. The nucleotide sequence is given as TGTGCCAGCAGTATCGACATTACCTACGAGCAGTACTTC. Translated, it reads CASSIDITYEQYF.